Described below is a single TCR beta chain sequence and its context. The entry originates in a study of T cell responses to AZD1222 COVID-19 vaccine. Per germline, CDR1 MNHEY and CDR2 SVGAGI. Deletions cut 4 bases from V and 5 bases from J, with 3 bases between. This CDR3 is built from 11 residues. Measured with immunoSEQ multiplex PCR; TCRdb has only the in-frame clones, and not every one. This table has about 160,000 clones, over 75% appearing once. Sample: peripheral blood, taken 28 days after the second AZD1222 dose. The chain couples TRBV6-5 to TRBJ2-1; D uncertain. This receptor was taken from an adult who received the AZD1222 COVID-19 vaccine. The CDR3 nucleotides read TGTGCCAGCAGTTCCCACAATGAGCAGTTCTTC. This translates into CASSSHNEQFF.